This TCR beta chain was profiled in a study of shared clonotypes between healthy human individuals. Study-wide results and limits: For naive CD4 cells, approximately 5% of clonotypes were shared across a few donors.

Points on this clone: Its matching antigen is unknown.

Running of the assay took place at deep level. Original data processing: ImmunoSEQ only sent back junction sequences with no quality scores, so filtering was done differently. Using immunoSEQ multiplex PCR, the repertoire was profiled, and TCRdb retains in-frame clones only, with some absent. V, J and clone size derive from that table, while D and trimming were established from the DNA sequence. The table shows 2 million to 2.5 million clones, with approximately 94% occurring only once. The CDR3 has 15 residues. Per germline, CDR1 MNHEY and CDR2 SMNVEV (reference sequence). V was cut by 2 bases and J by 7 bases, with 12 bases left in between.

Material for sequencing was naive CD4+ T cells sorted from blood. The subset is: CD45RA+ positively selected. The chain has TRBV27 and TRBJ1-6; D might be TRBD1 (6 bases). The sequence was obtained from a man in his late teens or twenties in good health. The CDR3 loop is CASSLGLGQNSPLHF. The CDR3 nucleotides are TGTGCCAGCAGTTTAGGGTTGGGACAAAATTCACCCCTCCACTTT.